These 10 T cell receptor beta chains were sequenced from one sample in a study of cytomegalovirus exposure and HLA in healthy donors. 60 Vbeta and 13 Jbeta primers were used in PCR. The repertoire was sequenced with immunoSEQ multiplex PCR; TCRdb's copy has only in-frame clones and lacks some. Of some 140,000 clones listed, approximately 70% are singletons. The sample consisted of PBMCs. Every receptor here comes from a human donor in good health.

The chain is built from TRBV9 and TRBJ1-2, with 11 nucleotides matching TRBD1. Looked up from germline, CDR1 is SGDLS and CDR2 is YYNGEE. The CDR3 has 16 amino acids. The V segment lost 5 bases and the J segment 8 bases; nucleotides outside the gene matches: 14. Here the CDR3 reads CASSEIRTGGSQGYTF. The DNA of the CDR3 is TGTGCCAGCAGTGAGATTCGGACAGGGGGCTCCCAAGGCTACACCTTC.

This clone was counted between two and nine times. The rearrangement links TRBV19 to TRBJ1-5; the match to TRBD1 covers 7 bases. Per germline, CDR1 LNHDA and CDR2 SQIVND (reference sequence). V gave up 5 bases and J gave up 2 bases; unmatched junction bases: 9. CDR3 length: 16 amino acids. CDR3 sequence: CASSPKNRGGNQPQHF. CDR3 DNA sequence: TGTGCCAGTAGTCCGAAGAACAGGGGAGGCAATCAGCCCCAGCATTTT.

This sequence joins TRBV18 and TRBJ2-1; 12 bases match TRBD2. V lost 6 bases and J lost 8; bases outside the gene matches: 8. Germline V gene data show CDR1 as KGHSH and CDR2 as LQKENI. This CDR3 is built from 15 residues. DNA of the CDR3: TGTGCCAGCTCTCAGGCTAGCGGGAGGGTCGATGAGCAGTTCTTC. Its protein product is CASSQASGRVDEQFF.

This chain joins TRBV6-6 and TRBJ2-5, with a weak D call TRBD2 (5 bases). Between the trimmed V and J ends, which lost 7 bases and 4 bases, there was a span of 10 bases. CDR1 and CDR2 from the germline V gene are MNHNY and SVGAGI (reference sequence). The CDR3 extends over 12 amino acids. The DNA of the CDR3 is TGTGCCAGCAACGGGATCGGAGAGACCCAGTACTTC. Translated, it gives CASNGIGETQYF.

The chain links TRBV29-1 to TRBJ2-5; D possibly corresponds to TRBD2 (6 bases). The DNA end lines up better with TRBJ2-7; the J call may be wrong. The CDR3 sequence is 16 residues long. Germline CDR1 and CDR2: SQVTM and ANQGSEA. The DNA for the CDR3 is TGCAGCGTTGAAGGGGGTAAGGAGGGGCCTTCCTACGAGCAGTACTTC. Protein sequence: CSVEGGKEGPSYEQYF.

This clone was picked up a small number of times. The rearrangement uses TRBV29-1 and TRBJ2-1; tentative D call: TRBD1 (6 bases). The CDR3 runs 14 residues. The V and J ends lost 3 bases and 8 bases respectively, with 17 bases between them. Germline V lookup: CDR1 SQVTM, CDR2 ANQGSEA. The CDR3 DNA follows: TGCAGCGTTGATATCGCAGTGGGGGCGGATGAGCAGTTCTTC. Amino acids: CSVDIAVGADEQFF.

Remarks on this clone: A read error may produce the germline difference seen at one junction end. This chain joins TRBV7-2 and TRBJ2-5, with D tentatively TRBD1 or TRBD2 (6 bases each). The J call may be faulty, since TRBJ2-7 better matches the DNA end. This CDR3 has 14 amino acids. CDR1 SGHTA and CDR2 FQGNSA come from the germline V gene. Written as DNA, the CDR3 is TGTGCCAGCAACTTAGGGGGAGGAGTCAACGAGCAGTACTTC. Translated, it gives CASNLGGGVNEQYF.

The V gene is TRBV11-2, the J gene TRBJ2-7; 7 positions agree with TRBD1. J gave up 4 bases and V 4 bases, and 10 bases lay outside the gene matches. This CDR3 is built from 15 residues. The germline CDR1 and CDR2 sequences are SGHAT and FQNNGV. Here the CDR3 DNA reads TGTGCCAGCAGCTCCCTCCGGGACAGAGGATACGAGCAGTACTTC. Protein: CASSSLRDRGYEQYF.

This chain connects TRBV2 to TRBJ2-3; 7 bases fit TRBD1. This CDR3 is built from 14 residues. CDR1 and CDR2 from the germline V gene are SNHLY and FYNNEI. With 5 bases clipped from V and 6 bases from J, the junction kept 8 bases outside the gene matches. As DNA, the CDR3 is TGTGCCAGCAGTCGGGACAGAAATCAGGATACGCAGTATTTT. Amino acid sequence: CASSRDRNQDTQYF.

The chain recombines TRBV19 with TRBJ1-6, with D perhaps matching TRBD1 (6 bases). V dropped 4 bases and J dropped 9 bases, with 22 bases sitting between them. This CDR3 is built from 17 residues. Germline loops: CDR1 LNHDA, CDR2 SQIVND (reference sequence). The DNA for the CDR3 is TGTGCCAGTAGTAGTAATGTCCCGGACAGCGGGATTTCACCCCTCCACTTT. Amino acid sequence: CASSSNVPDSGISPLHF.